This section outlines one TCR beta chain sequence together with its context. Mismatch with germline at one junction end may stem from a read error. This record comes from a study of blood T cell repertoires in COVID-19. Study as a whole: The United States, Italy and Spain provided the acute and convalescent COVID-19 samples. Sample material is recorded as cDNA or gDNA derived from T cells, B-cell-depleted T cells, or PBMCs.

Libraries were prepared by immunoSEQ multiplex PCR; TCRdb keeps only in-frame clonotypes and omits some of them. The table lists around 280,000 clones, about 88% of them singletons, with 1% to 1.5% in the top ten. Looked up from germline, CDR1 is KGHDR and CDR2 is SFDVKD. The CDR3 loop spans 20 amino acids. V is TRBV24-1 and J is TRBJ1-1, with D maybe TRBD1 (6 bases). The specimen sequenced was peripheral blood. The origin of this receptor is a man in his 70s with acute or convalescent COVID-19. The CDR3 spells CATSVNWGNRAGLSPGELWF. CDR3 nucleotide sequence: TGTGCCACCAGTGTTAATTGGGGTAACAGGGCGGGTCTGAGTCCCGGGGAGCTTTGGTTT.